These 20 T cell receptor beta chains originate from one sample sequenced in a study of T cell changes during pregnancy in multiple sclerosis. The method was immunoSEQ multiplex PCR; TCRdb's version includes in-frame clones alone and lacks a portion of them. The sample lists 45,000 to 65,000 clones; around 90% were seen once. Sequencing was performed on CD4+ T cells from peripheral blood mononuclear cells, taken in the second trimester of pregnancy. The source of these receptors is a female donor with multiple sclerosis, enrolled in a pregnancy study.

The chain joins TRBV18 to TRBJ1-1; D might be TRBD1 (5 bases). The germline CDR1 and CDR2 sequences are KGHSH and LQKENI. Between the trimmed V and J ends, which lost 4 bases and 4 bases, there was a span of 13 bases. The CDR3 totals 14 residues. The CDR3, as DNA: TGTGCCAGCTCACTCGACAGCCTTGTCACTGAAGCTTTCTTT. Protein: CASSLDSLVTEAFF.

The chain links TRBV7-2 to TRBJ2-1; 7 nucleotides agree with TRBD2. In germline, CDR1 is SGHTA, CDR2 FQGNSA. Unmatched junction bases numbered 6, after V lost 1 base and J lost 3 bases. The CDR3 loop spans 16 amino acids. The CDR3 loop is CASSLGGGRNYNEQFF. In DNA, the CDR3 is TGTGCCAGCAGCTTAGGGGGCGGGAGAAACTACAATGAGCAGTTCTTC.

The rearrangement uses TRBV5-1 and TRBJ1-2; 8 nucleotides agree with TRBD1. Looked up from germline, CDR1 is SGHRS and CDR2 is YFSETQ. The J segment lost 6 bases and the V segment lost 4 bases, leaving 5 bases of the junction unmatched. This CDR3 has 13 amino acids. The CDR3 DNA is TGCGCCAGCAGCCAGACAGGGGTACATGGCTACACCTTC. As protein: CASSQTGVHGYTF.

The gene calls are TRBV4-1 and TRBJ2-1; 11 bases are a match to TRBD2. This CDR3 has 17 residues. V trimming: 1 base; J trimming: 4 bases; junction bases outside the gene matches: 6. Germline CDR1 is MGHRA and CDR2 is YSYEKL. The CDR3 region has the DNA TGCGCCAGCAGCCAAGGGACCGGGACTAGCGGATACAATGAGCAGTTCTTC. Protein sequence: CASSQGTGTSGYNEQFF.

The chain recombines TRBV6-1 with TRBJ1-2, with no clear D. This CDR3 has 13 residues. Trimming left V 7 bases short and J 4 bases short, with 13 bases between. Germline lookup yields CDR1 MNHNS and CDR2 SASEGT. CDR3 in amino acids: CASKSAVLYGYTF. CDR3 in DNA: TGTGCCAGCAAGAGTGCGGTTCTCTATGGCTACACCTTC.

The chain links TRBV15 to TRBJ1-5; the D is unclear. V lost 3 bases, J lost 0 bases, and 12 bases lay in between. Germline assignment: CDR1 LNHNV and CDR2 YYDKDF (reference sequence). The CDR3 totals 16 residues. CDR3 residues: CATSRRIGLSNQPQHF. The CDR3 region has the DNA TGTGCCACCAGCAGGCGGATAGGCCTTAGCAATCAGCCCCAGCATTTT.

In its sample, this clone was seen once. The chain carries TRBV11-3 and TRBJ2-7, with 8 bases fitting TRBD1. The CDR3 is 14 residues long. V lost 5 bases, J lost 3 bases, and 6 bases stayed unmatched. Germline CDR1 SGHNT, CDR2 YENEEA. CDR3 coding DNA: TGTGCCAGCAGCAGACAGGGGAACCTCTACGAGCAGTACTTC. It is translated as CASSRQGNLYEQYF.

The chain has TRBV6-5 and TRBJ2-5; maybe TRBD2 (5 bases). There are 16 residues in the CDR3. Germline CDR1 is MNHEY and CDR2 is SVGAGI. Trimming left V 5 bases short and J 1 base short, with 17 bases between. CDR3 in amino acids: CASSNWLAPTQETQYF. CDR3 coding DNA: TGTGCCAGCAGTAACTGGCTAGCCCCCACCCAAGAGACCCAGTACTTC.

J is TRBJ2-5 and V is TRBV27; no reliable D call. CDR3 size: 13 residues. Germline lookup yields CDR1 MNHEY and CDR2 SMNVEV (reference sequence). The ends were cut back, 5 bases at V and 4 bases at J, with 11 bases in the middle. CDR3 region: CASSPLVAETQYF. CDR3 in DNA: TGTGCCAGCAGTCCTCTAGTCGCAGAGACCCAGTACTTC.

This chain connects TRBV29-1 to TRBJ2-7; the D is unclear. Looked up from germline, CDR1 is SQVTM and CDR2 is ANQGSEA. V lost 4 bases and J lost 5, with 6 bases in between. CDR3 size: 10 residues. CDR3 nucleotide sequence: TGCAGCGTTGCTTCAGACGAGCAGTACTTC. Translated: CSVASDEQYF.

The V and J genes are TRBV10-3 and TRBJ2-1, with 11 bases identical to TRBD2. In germline, CDR1 is ENHRY, CDR2 SYGVKD. With 2 bases clipped from V and 3 bases from J, the junction kept 3 bases outside the gene matches. This CDR3 is 16 amino acids long. The CDR3 here is CAISERGLADYNEQFF. For the CDR3, the DNA is TGTGCCATCAGTGAGCGGGGACTAGCGGACTACAATGAGCAGTTCTTC.

The chain has TRBV5-1 and TRBJ2-5, with D possibly being TRBD1 (6 bases). The V gene's germline CDR1 is SGHRS and CDR2 YFSETQ. This CDR3 is 14 amino acids long. The V end lost 3 bases, the J end lost 4 bases, and 13 bases lay between the germline ends. For the CDR3, the DNA is TGCGCCAGCAGCTCGGGACACCAGCGAGAGACCCAGTACTTC. Translation gives CASSSGHQRETQYF.

The genes are TRBV11-1 and TRBJ2-7, with 8 bases identical to TRBD2. This CDR3 has 18 residues. Trimming cost V 2 bases and J 2 bases; bases outside gene matches: 14. CDR1 and CDR2 (germline): SGHAT, FQDESV (reference sequence). The chain's CDR3 is CASSLRAAGGPPAYEQYF. The CDR3 DNA follows: TGTGCCAGCAGCTTAAGGGCGGCGGGGGGCCCGCCCGCCTACGAGCAGTACTTC.

The V gene is TRBV9, the J gene TRBJ1-1; TRBD1 agrees at 11 bases. Germline CDR1 SGDLS, CDR2 YYNGEE. The ends lost 5 bases at V and 6 bases at J; junction bases unmatched: 9. CDR3 size: 15 residues. The CDR3 region has the DNA TGTGCCAGCAGTGGGGGGGGACAGGGGGTATCTGAAGCTTTCTTT. Translating gives CASSGGGQGVSEAFF.

The CDR3 DNA reads TGTGCCAGCTCACCCCAGACTAGCAAGTTCTTC. Protein: CASSPQTSKFF. V is TRBV18 and J is TRBJ2-1; 7 nucleotides agree with TRBD2. The CDR3 loop spans 11 amino acids. Trimming at V came to 3 bases and at J to 14 bases, leaving 4 bases not matched to a gene. The germline CDR1 and CDR2 sequences are KGHSH and LQKENI.

This chain joins TRBV7-8 and TRBJ1-3; no clear D. The CDR3 contains 13 residues. In germline, CDR1 is SGHVS, CDR2 FQNEAQ. Trimming removed 3 bases from V and 9 bases from J, with 12 bases in between. The CDR3 here is CASSLGQPSTIYF. CDR3 bases: TGTGCCAGCAGCTTGGGCCAGCCCAGCACCATATATTTT. The complete variable domain, with remaining parts taken from reference TRBV7-8 and TRBJ1-3, reads GAGVSQSPRYKVAKRGQDVALRCDPISGHVSLFWYQQALGQGPEFLTYFQNEAQLDKSGLPSDRFFAERPEGSVSTLKIQRTQQEDSAVYLCASSLGQPSTIYFGEGSWLTVV.

This chain uses TRBV7-2 with TRBJ1-1; D not resolved. Germline V gene sequence: CDR1 SGHTA, CDR2 FQGNSA. Trimming removed 6 bases at V and 1 base at J, with 6 bases between. The CDR3 is made up of 12 amino acids. CDR3 in amino acids: CASRLRNTEAFF. In nucleotides, the CDR3 is TGTGCCAGCAGATTGAGGAACACTGAAGCTTTCTTT.

CDR3 sequence (DNA): TGTGCCAGCAGTGACACCGGGACTAGCGGCCGATCGACCCAGTACTTC. It yields the protein CASSDTGTSGRSTQYF. This sequence joins TRBV25-1 and TRBJ2-5; 11 nucleotides line up with TRBD2. Germline V gives CDR1 MGHDK, CDR2 SYGVNS. The CDR3 spans 16 residues. V dropped 3 bases and J dropped 7; count of bases not matched to a gene: 10.

J is TRBJ2-2 and V is TRBV9; no definite D call. The V end lost 0 bases, the J end lost 1 base, and 4 bases lay between the germline ends. Germline values: CDR1 SGDLS, CDR2 YYNGEE. The CDR3 covers 14 residues. The CDR3 reads CASSVAGNTGELFF. CDR3 in DNA: TGTGCCAGCAGCGTAGCGGGGAACACCGGGGAGCTGTTTTTT. The variable domain in full, completed from reference TRBV9 and TRBJ2-2, reads DSGVTQTPKHLITATGQRVTLRCSPRSGDLSVYWYQQSLDQGLQFLIQYYNGEERAKGNILERFSAQQFPDLHSELNLSSLELGDSALYFCASSVAGNTGELFFGEGSRLTVL.

The V gene is TRBV6-5, the J gene TRBJ1-2; 7 bases fit TRBD1. The CDR3 length is 13 residues. Trimming cost V 6 bases and J 7 bases; bases outside gene matches: 8. Germline CDR1 MNHEY, CDR2 SVGAGI. CDR3 bases: TGTGCCAGCAGCGTACAGGGGTTGGGTGGCTACACCTTC. Protein: CASSVQGLGGYTF.